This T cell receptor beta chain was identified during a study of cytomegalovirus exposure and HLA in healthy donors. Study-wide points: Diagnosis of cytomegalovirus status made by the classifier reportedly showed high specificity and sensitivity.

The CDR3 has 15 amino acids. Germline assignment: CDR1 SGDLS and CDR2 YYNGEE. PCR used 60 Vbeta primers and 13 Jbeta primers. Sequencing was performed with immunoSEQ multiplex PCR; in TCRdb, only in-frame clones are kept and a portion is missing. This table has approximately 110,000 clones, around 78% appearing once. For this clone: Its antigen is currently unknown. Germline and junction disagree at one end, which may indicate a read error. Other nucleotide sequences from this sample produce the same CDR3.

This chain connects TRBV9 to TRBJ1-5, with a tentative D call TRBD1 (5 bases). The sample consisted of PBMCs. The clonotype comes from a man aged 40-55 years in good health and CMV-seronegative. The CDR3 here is CASSQGAFSNQPQHF. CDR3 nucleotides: TGTGCCAGCAGTCAGGGTGCGTTTAGCAATCAACCCCAGCATTTT. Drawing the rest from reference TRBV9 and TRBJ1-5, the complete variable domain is DSGVTQTPKHLITATGQRVTLRCSPRSGDLSVYWYQQSLDQGLQFLIQYYNGEERAKGNILERFSAQQFPDLHSELNLSSLELGDSALYFCASSQGAFSNQPQHFGDGTRLSIL.